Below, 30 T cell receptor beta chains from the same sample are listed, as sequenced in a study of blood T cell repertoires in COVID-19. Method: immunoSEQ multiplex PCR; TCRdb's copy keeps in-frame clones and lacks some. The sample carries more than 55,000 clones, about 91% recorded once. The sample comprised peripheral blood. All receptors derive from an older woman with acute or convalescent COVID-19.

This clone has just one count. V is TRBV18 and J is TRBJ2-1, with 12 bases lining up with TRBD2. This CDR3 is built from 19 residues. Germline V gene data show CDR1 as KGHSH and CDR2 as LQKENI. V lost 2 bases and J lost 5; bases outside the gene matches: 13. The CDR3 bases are TGTGCCAGCTCACCAAGCCTAGCGGGAGGGGGGTATTGGAACAATGAGCAGTTCTTC. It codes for CASSPSLAGGGYWNNEQFF. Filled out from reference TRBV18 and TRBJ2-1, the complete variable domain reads NAGVMQNPRHLVRRRGQEARLRCSPMKGHSHVYWYRQLPEEGLKFMVYLQKENIIDESGMPKERFSAEFPKEGPSILRIQQVVRGDSAAYFCASSPSLAGGGYWNNEQFFGPGTRLTVL.

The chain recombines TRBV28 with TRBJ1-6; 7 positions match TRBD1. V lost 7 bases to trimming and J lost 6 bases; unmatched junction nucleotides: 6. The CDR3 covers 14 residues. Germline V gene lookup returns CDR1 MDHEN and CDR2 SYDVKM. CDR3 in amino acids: CASIRDSLNSPLHF. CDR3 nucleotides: TGTGCCAGCATCCGGGACAGCCTTAATTCACCCCTCCACTTT.

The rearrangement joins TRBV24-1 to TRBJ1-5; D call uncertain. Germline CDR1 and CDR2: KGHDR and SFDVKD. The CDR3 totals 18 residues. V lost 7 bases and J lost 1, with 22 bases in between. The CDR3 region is CATSPSPTRAGSNQPQHF. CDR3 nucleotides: TGTGCCACCAGCCCGTCCCCCACACGAGCGGGCAGCAATCAGCCCCAGCATTTT.

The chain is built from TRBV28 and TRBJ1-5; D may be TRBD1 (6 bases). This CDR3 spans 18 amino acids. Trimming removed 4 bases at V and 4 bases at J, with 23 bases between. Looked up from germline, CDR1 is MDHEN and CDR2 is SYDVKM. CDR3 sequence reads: CASSSTSRQGRINQPQHF. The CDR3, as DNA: TGTGCCAGCAGTTCCACAAGCCGCCAGGGGAGAATAAATCAGCCCCAGCATTTT.

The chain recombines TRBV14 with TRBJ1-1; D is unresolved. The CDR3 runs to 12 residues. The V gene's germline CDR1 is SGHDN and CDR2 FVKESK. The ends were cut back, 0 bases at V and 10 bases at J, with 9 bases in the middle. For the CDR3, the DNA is TGTGCCAGCAGCCAAGATTGGGGAGTAGCTTTCTTT. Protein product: CASSQDWGVAFF.

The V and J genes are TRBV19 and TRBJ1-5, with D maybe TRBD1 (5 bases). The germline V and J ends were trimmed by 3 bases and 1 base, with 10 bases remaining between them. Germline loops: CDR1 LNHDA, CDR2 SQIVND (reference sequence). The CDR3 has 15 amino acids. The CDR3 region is CASSMLSGSNQPQHF. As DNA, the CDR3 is TGTGCCAGTAGTATGCTTTCAGGGAGCAATCAGCCCCAGCATTTT.

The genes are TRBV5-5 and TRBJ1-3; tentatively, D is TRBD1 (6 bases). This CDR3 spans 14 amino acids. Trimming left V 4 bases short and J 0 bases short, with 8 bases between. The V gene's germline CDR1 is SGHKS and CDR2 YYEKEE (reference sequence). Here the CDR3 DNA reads TGTGCCAGCAGCCAGGGGTACTCTGGAAACACCATATATTTT. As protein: CASSQGYSGNTIYF. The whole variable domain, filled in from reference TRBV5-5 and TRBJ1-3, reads DAGVTQSPTHLIKTRGQQVTLRCSPISGHKSVSWYQQVLGQGPQFIFQYYEKEERGRGNFPDRFSARQFPNYSSELNVNALLLGDSALYLCASSQGYSGNTIYFGEGSWLTVV.

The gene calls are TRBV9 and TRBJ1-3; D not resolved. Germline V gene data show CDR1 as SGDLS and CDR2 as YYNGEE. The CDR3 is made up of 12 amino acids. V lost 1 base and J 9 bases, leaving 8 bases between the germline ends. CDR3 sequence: CASSVQPSTIYF. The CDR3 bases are TGTGCCAGCAGCGTACAGCCTAGCACCATATATTTT.

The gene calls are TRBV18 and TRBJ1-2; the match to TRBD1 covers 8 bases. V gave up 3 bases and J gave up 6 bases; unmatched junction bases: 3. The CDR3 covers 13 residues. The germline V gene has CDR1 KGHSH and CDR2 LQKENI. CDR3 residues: CASSPTGEDGYTF. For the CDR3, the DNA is TGTGCCAGCTCACCGACAGGGGAAGATGGCTACACCTTC.

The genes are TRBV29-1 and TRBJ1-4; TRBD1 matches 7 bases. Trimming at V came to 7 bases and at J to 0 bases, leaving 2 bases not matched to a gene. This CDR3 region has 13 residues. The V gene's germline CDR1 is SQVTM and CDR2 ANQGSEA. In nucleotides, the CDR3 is TGCAGCGGGACAGGTGCAACTAATGAAAAACTGTTTTTT. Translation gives CSGTGATNEKLFF.

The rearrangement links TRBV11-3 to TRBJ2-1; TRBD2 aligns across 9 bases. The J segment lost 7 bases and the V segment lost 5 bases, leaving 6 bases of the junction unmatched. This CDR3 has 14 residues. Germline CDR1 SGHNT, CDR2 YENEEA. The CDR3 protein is CASSPTSGHNEQFF. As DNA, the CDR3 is TGTGCCAGCAGCCCGACTAGCGGACATAATGAGCAGTTCTTC.

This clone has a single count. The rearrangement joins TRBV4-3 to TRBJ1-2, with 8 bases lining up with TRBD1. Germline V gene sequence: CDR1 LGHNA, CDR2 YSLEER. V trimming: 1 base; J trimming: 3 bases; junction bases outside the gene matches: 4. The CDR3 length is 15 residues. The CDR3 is CASSQGTGRDYGYTF. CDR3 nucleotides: TGCGCCAGCAGCCAAGGGACAGGGCGGGACTATGGCTACACCTTC.

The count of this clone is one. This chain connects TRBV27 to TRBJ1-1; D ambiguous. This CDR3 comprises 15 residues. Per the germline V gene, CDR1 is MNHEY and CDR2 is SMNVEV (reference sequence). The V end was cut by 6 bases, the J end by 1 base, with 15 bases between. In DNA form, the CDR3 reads TGTGCCAGCAGCCCCTGGAAGGGAGCGAACACTGAAGCTTTCTTT. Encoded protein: CASSPWKGANTEAFF.

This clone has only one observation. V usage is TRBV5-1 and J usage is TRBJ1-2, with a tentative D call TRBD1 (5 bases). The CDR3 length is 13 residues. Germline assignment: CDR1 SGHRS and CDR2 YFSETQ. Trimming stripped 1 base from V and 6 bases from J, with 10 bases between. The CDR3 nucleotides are TGCGCCAGCAGCTTGCAGTTAGGGGATGGCTACACCTTC. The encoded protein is CASSLQLGDGYTF.

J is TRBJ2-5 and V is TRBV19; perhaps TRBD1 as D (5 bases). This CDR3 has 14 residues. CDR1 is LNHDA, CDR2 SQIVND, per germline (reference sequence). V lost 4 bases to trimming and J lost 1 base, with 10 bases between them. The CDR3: CASSNPGRQETQYF. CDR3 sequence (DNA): TGTGCCAGTAGTAACCCAGGGCGCCAAGAGACCCAGTACTTC.

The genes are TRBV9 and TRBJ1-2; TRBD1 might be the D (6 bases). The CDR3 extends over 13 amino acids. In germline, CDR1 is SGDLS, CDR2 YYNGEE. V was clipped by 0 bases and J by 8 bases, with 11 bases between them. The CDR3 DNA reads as TGTGCCAGCAGCGTAGAGGCAGGGGTCGGCTACACCTTC. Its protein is CASSVEAGVGYTF.

The CDR3 here is CASSLEGRVGAGNGYTF. DNA of the CDR3: TGTGCCAGCAGTTTAGAAGGCAGGGTAGGGGCTGGAAATGGCTACACCTTC. J is TRBJ1-2 and V is TRBV28; D may be TRBD1 (5 bases). This CDR3 spans 17 amino acids. The V gene lost 2 bases and the J gene lost 6 bases, with 22 bases spanning the gap. Germline values: CDR1 MDHEN, CDR2 SYDVKM.

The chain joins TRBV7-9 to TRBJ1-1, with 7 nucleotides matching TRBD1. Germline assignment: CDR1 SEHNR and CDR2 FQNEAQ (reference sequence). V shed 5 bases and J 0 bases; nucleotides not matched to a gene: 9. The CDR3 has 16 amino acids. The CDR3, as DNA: TGTGCCAGCAGCCCGAGGGACAGTGTCATGAACACTGAAGCTTTCTTT. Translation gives CASSPRDSVMNTEAFF.

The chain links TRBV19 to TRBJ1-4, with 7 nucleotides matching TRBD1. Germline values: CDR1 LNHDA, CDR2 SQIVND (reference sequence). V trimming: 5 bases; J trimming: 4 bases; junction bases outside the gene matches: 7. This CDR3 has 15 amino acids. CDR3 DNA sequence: TGTGCCAGTAGTCGCGGACAGGCCCATAATGAAAAACTGTTTTTT. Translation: CASSRGQAHNEKLFF.

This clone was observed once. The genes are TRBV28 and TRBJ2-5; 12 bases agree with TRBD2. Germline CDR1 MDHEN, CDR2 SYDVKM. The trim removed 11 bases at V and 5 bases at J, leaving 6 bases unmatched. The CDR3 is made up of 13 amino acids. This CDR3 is CAGGLAGDETQYF. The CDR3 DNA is TGTGCCGGGGGACTAGCGGGTGACGAGACCCAGTACTTC.

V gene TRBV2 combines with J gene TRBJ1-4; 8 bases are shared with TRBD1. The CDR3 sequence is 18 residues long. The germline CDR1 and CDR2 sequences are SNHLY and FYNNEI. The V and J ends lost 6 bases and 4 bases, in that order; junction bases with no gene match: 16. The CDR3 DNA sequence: TGTGCCAGCAGAGGGAGGGACAGGACTTTCCTAGGTAATGAAAAACTGTTTTTT. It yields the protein CASRGRDRTFLGNEKLFF.

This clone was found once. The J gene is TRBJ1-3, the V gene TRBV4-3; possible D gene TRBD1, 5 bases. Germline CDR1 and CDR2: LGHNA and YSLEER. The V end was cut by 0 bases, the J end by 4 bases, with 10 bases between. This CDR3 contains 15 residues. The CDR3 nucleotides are TGCGCCAGCAGCCAAGATGGGGGGGTCGGAAACACCATATATTTT. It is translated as CASSQDGGVGNTIYF.

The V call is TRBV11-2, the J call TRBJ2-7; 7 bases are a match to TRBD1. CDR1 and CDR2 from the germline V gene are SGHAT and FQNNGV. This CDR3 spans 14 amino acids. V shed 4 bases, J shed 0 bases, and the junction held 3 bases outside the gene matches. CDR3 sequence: CASSSYRGSYEQYF. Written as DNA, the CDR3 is TGTGCCAGCAGCTCTTACAGGGGCTCCTACGAGCAGTACTTC.

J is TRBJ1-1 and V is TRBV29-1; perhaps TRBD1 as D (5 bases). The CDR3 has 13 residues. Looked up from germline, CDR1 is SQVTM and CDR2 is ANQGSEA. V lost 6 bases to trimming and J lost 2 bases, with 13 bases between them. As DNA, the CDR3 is TGCAGCGTGTCCCGGGGGTCTAACACTGAAGCTTTCTTT. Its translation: CSVSRGSNTEAFF.

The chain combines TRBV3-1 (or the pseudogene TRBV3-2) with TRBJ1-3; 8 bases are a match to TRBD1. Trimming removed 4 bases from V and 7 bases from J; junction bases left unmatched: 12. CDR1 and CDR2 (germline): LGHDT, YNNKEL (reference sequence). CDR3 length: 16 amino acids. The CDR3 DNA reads TGTGCCAGCAGCCCGAGAGGGACAGGTGGGCCGAACACCATATATTTT. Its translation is CASSPRGTGGPNTIYF.

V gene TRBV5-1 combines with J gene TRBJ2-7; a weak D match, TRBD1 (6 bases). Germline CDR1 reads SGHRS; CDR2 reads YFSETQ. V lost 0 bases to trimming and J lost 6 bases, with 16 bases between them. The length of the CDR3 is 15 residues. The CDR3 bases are TGCGCCAGCAGCTTGGCAGGGGCATCTACGAGCGAGCAGTACTTC. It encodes CASSLAGASTSEQYF.

CDR3 coding DNA: TGTGCCATCAGTGAGTCGACTAGGGGCACAGATACGCAGTATTTT. Residues: CAISESTRGTDTQYF. The chain couples TRBV10-3 to TRBJ2-3, with D perhaps matching TRBD2 (6 bases). There are 15 residues in the CDR3. CDR1 is ENHRY, CDR2 SYGVKD, per germline. Between the trimmed V and J ends, which lost 0 bases and 1 base, there was a span of 8 bases.

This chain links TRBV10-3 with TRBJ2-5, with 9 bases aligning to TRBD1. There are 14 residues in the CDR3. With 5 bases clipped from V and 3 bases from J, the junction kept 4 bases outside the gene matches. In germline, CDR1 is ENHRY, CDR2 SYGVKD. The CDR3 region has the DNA TGTGCCATCAGTCCGGGGACAGGGAAAGAGACCCAGTACTTC. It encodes CAISPGTGKETQYF.

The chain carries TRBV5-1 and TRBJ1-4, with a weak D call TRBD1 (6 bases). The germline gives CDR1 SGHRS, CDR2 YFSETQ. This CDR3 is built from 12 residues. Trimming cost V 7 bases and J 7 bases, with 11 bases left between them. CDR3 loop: CASQGRGEKLFF. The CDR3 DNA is TGCGCCAGCCAGGGGAGGGGTGAAAAACTGTTTTTT.

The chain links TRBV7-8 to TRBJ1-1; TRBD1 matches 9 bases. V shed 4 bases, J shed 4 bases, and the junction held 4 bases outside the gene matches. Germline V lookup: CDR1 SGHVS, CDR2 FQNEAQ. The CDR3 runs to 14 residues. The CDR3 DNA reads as TGTGCCAGCAGCTCAATGACAGGGGGCACTGAAGCTTTCTTT. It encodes CASSSMTGGTEAFF.